This T cell receptor (beta chain) was captured in a study of identical twins. The CDR3 sequence is 14 residues long. Deletions cut 0 bases from V and 4 bases from J, with 12 bases between. Germline CDR1 reads DFQATT; CDR2 reads SNEGSKA (reference sequence). TCRdb re-analysed the 5' RACE reads in MiXCR, keeping a single row per CDR3 protein. The repertoire holds about 530,000 distinct CDR3 sequences, about 16% seen once, with about 0.4% in the top ten. These data were likewise used in another study, on yellow fever vaccine responses in identical twins.

The sample was CD4+ T cells sorted from blood. This rearrangement joins TRBV20-1 to TRBJ1-1; D uncertain. This TCR was recovered from a woman younger than 30 in good health. CDR3 sequence (DNA): TGCAGTGCTAGAGATCGACGGACGCCCACTGAAGCTTTCTTT. Protein sequence: CSARDRRTPTEAFF.